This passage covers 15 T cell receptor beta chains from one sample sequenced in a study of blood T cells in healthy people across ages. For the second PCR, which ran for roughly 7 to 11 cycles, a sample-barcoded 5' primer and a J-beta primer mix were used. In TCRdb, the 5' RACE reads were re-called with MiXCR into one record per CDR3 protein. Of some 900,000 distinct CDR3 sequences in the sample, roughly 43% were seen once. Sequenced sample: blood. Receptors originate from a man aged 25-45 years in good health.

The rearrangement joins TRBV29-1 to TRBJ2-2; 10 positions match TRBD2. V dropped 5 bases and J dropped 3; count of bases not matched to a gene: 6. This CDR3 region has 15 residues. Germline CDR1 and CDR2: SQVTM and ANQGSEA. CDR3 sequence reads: CSVRSGGSYTGELFF. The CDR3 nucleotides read TGCAGCGTTCGTAGCGGGGGGTCCTACACCGGGGAGCTGTTTTTT.

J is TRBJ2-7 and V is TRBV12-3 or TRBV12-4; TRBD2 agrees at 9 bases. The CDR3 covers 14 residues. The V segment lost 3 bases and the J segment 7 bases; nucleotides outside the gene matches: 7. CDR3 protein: CASSFGGRASEQYF. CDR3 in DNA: TGTGCCAGCAGTTTCGGCGGGAGGGCGAGTGAGCAGTACTTC.

CDR3 nucleotides: TGTGCCAGCACGCCGGGGAGGGTAGGCTCTGGGGCCAACGTCCTGACTTTC. Its translation is CASTPGRVGSGANVLTF. The V gene is TRBV4-2, the J gene TRBJ2-6, with TRBD2 identical over 7 bases. From germline, CDR1 is LGHNA and CDR2 YNFKEQ. V gave up 7 bases and J gave up 0 bases; unmatched junction bases: 9. The CDR3 loop spans 17 amino acids.

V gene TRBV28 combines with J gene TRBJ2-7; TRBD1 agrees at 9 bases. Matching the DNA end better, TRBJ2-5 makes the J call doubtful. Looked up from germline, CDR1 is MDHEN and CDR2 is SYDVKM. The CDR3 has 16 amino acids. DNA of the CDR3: TGTGCCAGCAGTTTATGGAGACAGGGGGGGAGAGAGACCCAGTACTTC. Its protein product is CASSLWRQGGRETQYF.

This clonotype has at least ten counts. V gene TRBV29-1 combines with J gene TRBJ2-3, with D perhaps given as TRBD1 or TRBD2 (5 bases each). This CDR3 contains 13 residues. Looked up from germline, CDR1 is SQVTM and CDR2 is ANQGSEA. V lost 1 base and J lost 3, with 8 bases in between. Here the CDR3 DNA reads TGCAGCGTTGAAGCTTGGGGGACAGATACGCAGTATTTT. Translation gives CSVEAWGTDTQYF.

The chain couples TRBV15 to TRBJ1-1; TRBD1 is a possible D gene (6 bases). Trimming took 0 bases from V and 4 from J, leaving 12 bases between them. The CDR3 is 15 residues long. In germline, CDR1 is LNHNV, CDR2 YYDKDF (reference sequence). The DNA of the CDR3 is TGTGCCACCAGCAGAGATGGGGGCGCGGGCACTGAAGCTTTCTTT. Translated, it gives CATSRDGGAGTEAFF.

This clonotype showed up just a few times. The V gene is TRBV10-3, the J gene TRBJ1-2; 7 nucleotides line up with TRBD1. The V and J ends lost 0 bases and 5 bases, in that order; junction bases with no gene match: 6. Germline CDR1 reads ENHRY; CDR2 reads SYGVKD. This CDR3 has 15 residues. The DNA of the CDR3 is TGTGCCATCAGTGAGTCGGAAGGGGGCTTGTATGGCTACACCTTC. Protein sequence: CAISESEGGLYGYTF.

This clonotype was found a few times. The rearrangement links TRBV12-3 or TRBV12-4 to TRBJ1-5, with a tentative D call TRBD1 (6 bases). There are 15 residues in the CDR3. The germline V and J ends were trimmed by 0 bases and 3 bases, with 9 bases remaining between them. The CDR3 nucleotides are TGTGCCAGCAGTTTAGCAAGGACAGTCAATCAGCCCCAGCATTTT. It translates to CASSLARTVNQPQHF.

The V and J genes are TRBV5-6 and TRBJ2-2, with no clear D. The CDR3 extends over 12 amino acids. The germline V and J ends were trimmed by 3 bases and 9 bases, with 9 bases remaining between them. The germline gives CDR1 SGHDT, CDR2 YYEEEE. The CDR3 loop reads CASSSLNRELFF. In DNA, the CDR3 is TGTGCCAGCAGCTCCTTAAATAGGGAGCTGTTTTTT.

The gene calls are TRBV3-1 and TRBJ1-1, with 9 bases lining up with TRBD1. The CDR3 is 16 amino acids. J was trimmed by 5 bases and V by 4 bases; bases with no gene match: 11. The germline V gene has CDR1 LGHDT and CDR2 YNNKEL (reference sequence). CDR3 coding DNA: TGTGCCAGCAGCCCCTACCGACAGGGGGTCGGGACTGAAGCTTTCTTT. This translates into CASSPYRQGVGTEAFF.

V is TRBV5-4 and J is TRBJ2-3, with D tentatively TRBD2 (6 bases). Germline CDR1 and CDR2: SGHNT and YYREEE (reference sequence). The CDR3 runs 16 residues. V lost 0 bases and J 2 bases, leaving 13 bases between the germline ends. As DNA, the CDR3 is TGTGCCAGCAGCTTGGCCGGCAGGACTATCACAGATACGCAGTATTTT. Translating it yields CASSLAGRTITDTQYF.

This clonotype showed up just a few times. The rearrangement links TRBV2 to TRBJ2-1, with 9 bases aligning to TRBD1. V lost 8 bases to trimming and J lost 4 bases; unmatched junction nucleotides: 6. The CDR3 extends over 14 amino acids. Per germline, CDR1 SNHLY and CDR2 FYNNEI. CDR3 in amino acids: CASETGGSYNEQFF. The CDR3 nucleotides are TGTGCCAGCGAGACAGGGGGTTCGTACAATGAGCAGTTCTTC.

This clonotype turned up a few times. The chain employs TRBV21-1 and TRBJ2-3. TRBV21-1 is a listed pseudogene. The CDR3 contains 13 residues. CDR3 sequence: CASSKGLTDTQYF. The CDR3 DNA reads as TGTGCCAGCAGCAAAGGCCTCACAGATACGCAGTATTTT.

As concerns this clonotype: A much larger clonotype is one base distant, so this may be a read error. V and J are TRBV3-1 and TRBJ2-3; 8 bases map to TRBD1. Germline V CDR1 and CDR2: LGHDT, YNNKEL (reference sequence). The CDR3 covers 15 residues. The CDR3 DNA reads TGTGCCAGCAGCCAAGGGTTGACAGGGGCAGATGCGCAGTATTTT. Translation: CASSQGLTGADAQYF.

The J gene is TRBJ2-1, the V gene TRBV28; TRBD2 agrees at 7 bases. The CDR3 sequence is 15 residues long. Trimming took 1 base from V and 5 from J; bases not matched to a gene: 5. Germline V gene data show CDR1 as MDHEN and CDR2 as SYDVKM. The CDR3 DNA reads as TGTGCCAGCAGTTTATCCAGGGAGGGTAACAATGAGCAGTTCTTC. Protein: CASSLSREGNNEQFF.